These 16 T cell receptor beta chains came from one sample sequenced in a study of cytomegalovirus exposure and HLA in healthy donors. Clones were sequenced by immunoSEQ multiplex PCR, and TCRdb holds only the in-frame ones, with some missing. Of approximately 120,000 clones in the sample, about 88% were seen once. The sequencing sample was made of PBMCs. All receptors derive from a woman younger than 30 in good health and CMV-seronegative.

The gene calls are TRBV6-5 and TRBJ2-3; the D is unclear. With 5 bases removed from V and 4 bases from J, the gap between germline ends came to 13 bases. CDR1 is MNHEY, CDR2 SVGAGI, per germline. This CDR3 region has 14 residues. The CDR3 sequence: CASSSARPPDTQYF. CDR3 coding DNA: TGTGCCAGCAGTAGCGCTAGGCCACCAGATACGCAGTATTTT.

V and J are TRBV11-1 and TRBJ2-1; TRBD2 matches 12 bases. Germline V lookup: CDR1 SGHAT, CDR2 FQDESV (reference sequence). This CDR3 is built from 15 residues. Trimming at V came to 5 bases and at J to 6 bases, leaving 5 bases not matched to a gene. CDR3 nucleotide sequence: TGTGCCAGCAGCCCGACTAGCGGGAGTCTCAATGAGCAGTTCTTC. It translates to CASSPTSGSLNEQFF.

This rearrangement joins TRBV11-2 to TRBJ1-2; possible D gene TRBD1, 6 bases. V was pared by 1 base and J by 6 bases, with 12 bases between. In germline, CDR1 is SGHAT, CDR2 FQNNGV. The CDR3 sequence is 14 residues long. The CDR3 DNA reads TGTGCCAGCAGCTTAGCTACAACAGGGAATGGCTACACCTTC. Translation gives CASSLATTGNGYTF.

This clone was seen more than once but under ten times. V and J are TRBV6-1 and TRBJ1-3, with D possibly TRBD1 on 6 matching bases. Per germline, CDR1 MNHNS and CDR2 SASEGT. The germline V and J ends were trimmed by 6 bases and 8 bases, with 17 bases remaining between them. There are 14 residues in the CDR3. The CDR3 here is CASRTRRDTYTIYF. In nucleotides, the CDR3 is TGTGCCAGCAGGACTCGCCGGGACACATACACCATATATTTT.

The chain recombines TRBV15 with TRBJ2-2, with D perhaps TRBD2 (5 bases). Per germline, CDR1 LNHNV and CDR2 YYDKDF (reference sequence). V gave up 0 bases and J gave up 4 bases, with 15 bases separating them. This CDR3 spans 17 amino acids. Here the CDR3 reads CATSRERTGIGTGELFF. DNA for the CDR3: TGTGCCACCAGCAGAGAGCGTACGGGAATTGGCACCGGGGAGCTGTTTTTT.

The V call is TRBV28, the J call TRBJ1-2, with D unclear. Trimming took off 4 bases at V and 0 bases at J, with 18 bases between the two ends. Germline loops: CDR1 MDHEN, CDR2 SYDVKM. The CDR3 has 17 residues. The CDR3 coding sequence is TGTGCCAGCAGTTCCTCACCTCCCGCACTAGCTAACTATGGCTACACCTTC. Translated: CASSSSPPALANYGYTF.

The V gene is TRBV9, the J gene TRBJ2-5, with D possibly matching TRBD2 (5 bases). From germline, CDR1 is SGDLS and CDR2 YYNGEE. The CDR3 sequence is 12 residues long. V lost 6 bases, J lost 3 bases, and 9 bases lay in between. The CDR3 DNA follows: TGTGCCAGCAAGGGAGTGGAAGAGACCCAGTACTTC. Protein product: CASKGVEETQYF.

The J gene is TRBJ1-3, the V gene TRBV30; no clear D. Germline V lookup: CDR1 GTSNPN, CDR2 SVGIG (reference sequence). The V and J ends lost 3 bases and 0 bases respectively, with 18 bases between them. The CDR3 is made up of 17 amino acids. The CDR3 region is CAWSLRTWEDSGNTIYF. The CDR3 DNA is TGTGCCTGGAGCCTCAGGACTTGGGAGGACTCTGGAAACACCATATATTTT.

V and J are TRBV7-2 and TRBJ1-1; the D is unclear. V was cut by 2 bases and J by 11 bases, with 12 bases left in between. Germline V gene sequence: CDR1 SGHTA, CDR2 FQGNSA. This CDR3 region has 12 residues. CDR3 DNA sequence: TGTGCCAGCAGCTTATCGGGGTCTTTGGCTTTCTTT. Protein: CASSLSGSLAFF.

CDR3 residues: CASSLSRDSYEQYF. The CDR3 DNA sequence: TGCGCCAGCAGCTTGTCCAGGGATTCCTACGAGCAGTACTTC. The chain couples TRBV5-1 to TRBJ2-7; D is possibly TRBD1 (5 bases). Germline loops: CDR1 SGHRS, CDR2 YFSETQ. The CDR3 length is 14 residues. V lost 1 base, J lost 1 base, and 9 bases lay in between.

The genes are TRBV2 and TRBJ2-7, with D possibly being TRBD2 (5 bases). This CDR3 contains 16 residues. V was clipped by 9 bases and J by 0 bases, with 21 bases between them. The germline CDR1 and CDR2 sequences are SNHLY and FYNNEI. The CDR3 spells CARSAPRTGDSYEQYF. The CDR3 DNA reads as TGTGCCAGGTCGGCACCGAGGACTGGCGACTCCTACGAGCAGTACTTC.

The rearrangement uses TRBV23-1 and TRBJ1-3, with TRBD1 identical over 10 bases. TRBV23-1 is reported as an ORF; its role is uncertain. Trimming removed 2 bases from V and 4 bases from J; junction bases left unmatched: 8. This CDR3 contains 17 residues. CDR3 loop: CASSQGGQGRWGNTIYF. In DNA, the CDR3 is TGCGCCAGCAGTCAAGGGGGACAGGGGAGATGGGGAAACACCATATATTTT.

CDR3 region: CASSVGQASPNEQFF. CDR3 coding DNA: TGTGCCAGCAGCGTAGGTCAAGCGTCCCCCAATGAGCAGTTCTTC. The V and J genes are TRBV9 and TRBJ2-1; D gene ambiguous. The germline V gene has CDR1 SGDLS and CDR2 YYNGEE. The V end was cut by 0 bases, the J end by 6 bases, with 13 bases between. This CDR3 has 15 amino acids.

This clone was detected only a few times. The chain is built from TRBV6-5 and TRBJ2-3; 12 bases map to TRBD2. This CDR3 contains 15 residues. V dropped 2 bases and J dropped 4; count of bases not matched to a gene: 1. Germline V gene sequence: CDR1 MNHEY, CDR2 SVGAGI. The CDR3 nucleotides read TGTGCCAGCAGTTACGGGACTAGCGGGCCAGATACGCAGTATTTT. Translating it yields CASSYGTSGPDTQYF.

The rearrangement links TRBV7-9 to TRBJ2-2; no firm D call. The CDR3 spans 14 residues. V lost 5 bases and J lost 4, with 11 bases in between. The V gene's germline CDR1 is SEHNR and CDR2 FQNEAQ (reference sequence). The chain's CDR3 is CASSQAVSTGELFF. The CDR3 nucleotides are TGTGCCAGCAGCCAGGCCGTGAGCACCGGGGAGCTGTTTTTT.

The chain joins TRBV15 to TRBJ1-1; possible D gene TRBD1, 5 bases. Trimming took 0 bases from V and 11 from J, leaving 16 bases between them. Germline CDR1 reads LNHNV; CDR2 reads YYDKDF (reference sequence). This CDR3 spans 14 amino acids. CDR3 sequence (DNA): TGTGCCACCAGCAGAGACCGCGGGGGTAGTTGGGCTTTCTTT. Protein product: CATSRDRGGSWAFF.